This T cell receptor beta chain appears in the sequencing data of a study of T-cell reconstitution after alpha-beta-depleted transplantation in children. Preparation of the TCRbeta library involved a method that used unique molecular identifiers. TCRdb processed the PCR reads anew with MiXCR; each CDR3 protein has one entry. In the table there are some 220,000 distinct CDR3 sequences, under 9.5% of which are singletons. V dropped 0 bases and J dropped 6 bases, with 12 bases sitting between them. Germline CDR1 and CDR2: SGHDT and YYEEEE. This CDR3 is 15 amino acids long. The sample holds many counts of this clonotype.

The clonotype originates from a human donor who donated a stem cell graft to a child with acute lymphoblastic leukemia. The genes are TRBV5-6 and TRBJ2-2; D is unclear. Sequenced material: PBMCs from the stem cell graft donor, taken from the stem cell graft. CDR3: CASSLAMSKAGELFF. CDR3 DNA: TGTGCCAGCAGCTTGGCGATGAGTAAGGCCGGGGAGCTGTTTTTT.